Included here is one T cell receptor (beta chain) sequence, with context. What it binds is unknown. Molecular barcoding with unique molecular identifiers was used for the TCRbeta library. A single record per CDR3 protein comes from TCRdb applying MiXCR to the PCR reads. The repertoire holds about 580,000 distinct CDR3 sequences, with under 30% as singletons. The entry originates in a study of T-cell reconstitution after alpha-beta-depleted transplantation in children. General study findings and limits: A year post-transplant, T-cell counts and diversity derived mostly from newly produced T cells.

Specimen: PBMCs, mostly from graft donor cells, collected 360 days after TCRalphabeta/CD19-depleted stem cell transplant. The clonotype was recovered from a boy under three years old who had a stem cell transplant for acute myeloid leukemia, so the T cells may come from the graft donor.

The CDR3 spells CASSPLVWGEEQYF. The CDR3 region has the DNA TGCGCCAGCAGTCCCCTCGTTTGGGGGGAGGAGCAGTACTTC. This chain connects TRBV4-3 to TRBJ2-7, with D perhaps matching TRBD2 (6 bases). The V gene's germline CDR1 is LGHNA and CDR2 YSLEER. Trimming removed 6 bases at V and 7 bases at J, with 19 bases between. This CDR3 comprises 14 residues.